These 11 T cell receptor beta chains came from one sample sequenced in a study of post-analysis software for immune sequencing data. Points from the study as a whole: There were roughly 5 TRBV segments more frequent in patients than controls, and TRBV5-6, TRBV5-1 and TRBV20-1 were among them.

cDNA libraries of TCR beta carried unique molecular identifiers. TCRdb used MiXCR to reprocess the PCR reads, holding one entry per CDR3 protein. The repertoire holds about 500,000 distinct CDR3 sequences, over 35% seen once, with about 12% in the top ten. The antigens these receptors bind are not known. The sample was blood. All receptors come from a girl between 5 and 17 years old with multiple sclerosis.

CDR3 nucleotides: TGTGCCAGCAGCTTGGCGACAGGGTCCTATGGCTACACCTTC. The encoded protein is CASSLATGSYGYTF. V usage is TRBV11-2 and J usage is TRBJ1-2; 7 bases map to TRBD1. CDR1 and CDR2 (germline): SGHAT, FQNNGV. The trim removed 3 bases at V and 4 bases at J, leaving 5 bases unmatched. CDR3 length equals 14 residues.

The chain combines TRBV7-6 with TRBJ2-7, with D uncertain. The CDR3 runs to 16 residues. The ends were cut back, 5 bases at V and 0 bases at J, with 17 bases in the middle. CDR1 is SGHVS and CDR2 is FNYEAQ in the germline V gene. The CDR3 sequence is CASSPGELWTSYEQYF. The CDR3 DNA follows: TGTGCCAGCAGCCCAGGAGAGTTGTGGACCTCCTACGAGCAGTACTTC.

CDR3 region: CSARVGRYNEQFF. CDR3 coding DNA: TGCAGTGCTAGGGTCGGTAGATACAATGAGCAGTTCTTC. The gene calls are TRBV20-1 and TRBJ2-1; D not resolved. V shed 3 bases and J shed 4 bases, with 10 bases lying between them. CDR1 is DFQATT and CDR2 is SNEGSKA in the germline V gene (reference sequence). The CDR3 covers 13 residues.

This rearrangement joins TRBV14 to TRBJ2-1; a possible D gene is TRBD2 (5 bases). The length of the CDR3 is 13 residues. V was pared by 3 bases and J by 7 bases, with 10 bases between. Germline lookup yields CDR1 SGHDN and CDR2 FVKESK. CDR3 nucleotide sequence: TGTGCCAGCAGCCAGACTGAGGGTAATGAGCAGTTCTTC. It specifies CASSQTEGNEQFF.

Here the CDR3 reads CASSWGEGNEQYF. DNA for the CDR3: TGTGCCAGCAGCTGGGGGGAGGGAAACGAGCAGTACTTC. This sequence joins TRBV9 and TRBJ2-7; TRBD2 aligns across 7 bases. Germline CDR1 is SGDLS and CDR2 is YYNGEE. This CDR3 has 13 amino acids. The trim removed 4 bases at V and 5 bases at J, leaving 6 bases unmatched.

The chain combines TRBV5-1 with TRBJ2-1, with 7 bases fitting TRBD2. There are 15 residues in the CDR3. Trimming took 1 base from V and 5 from J; bases not matched to a gene: 6. Germline V lookup: CDR1 SGHRS, CDR2 YFSETQ. DNA for the CDR3: TGCGCCAGCAGCTTGATTAGCGGGTTCGACAATGAGCAGTTCTTC. Protein sequence: CASSLISGFDNEQFF.

This clonotype was observed a few times. The chain combines TRBV29-1 with TRBJ1-4; D might be TRBD1 (5 bases). V was cut by 1 base and J by 8 bases, with 11 bases left in between. Germline CDR1 SQVTM, CDR2 ANQGSEA. The CDR3 loop spans 13 amino acids. The DNA for the CDR3 is TGCAGCGTTGAAGGCGGTGGGGGGGAAAAACTGTTTTTT. It encodes CSVEGGGGEKLFF. Combining the CDR3 with reference TRBV29-1 and TRBJ1-4 gives the whole variable domain SAVISQKPSRDICQRGTSLTIQCQVDSQVTMMFWYRQQPGQSLTLIATANQGSEATYESGFVIDKFPISRPNLTFSTLTVSNMSPEDSSIYLCSVEGGGGEKLFFGSGTQLSVL.

This clonotype was recorded once. J is TRBJ2-3 and V is TRBV9; D is possibly TRBD2 (6 bases). V was trimmed by 0 bases and J by 3 bases, leaving 11 bases between them. This CDR3 has 15 amino acids. From germline, CDR1 is SGDLS and CDR2 YYNGEE. For the CDR3, the DNA is TGTGCCAGCAGCGTAGAGGGCGGGATTACAGATACGCAGTATTTT. This sequence encodes CASSVEGGITDTQYF.

The V call is TRBV7-2, the J call TRBJ2-3, with D possibly TRBD2 on 5 matching bases. Trimming took off 7 bases at V and 2 bases at J, with 16 bases between the two ends. The CDR3 runs 15 residues. Germline V lookup: CDR1 SGHTA, CDR2 FQGNSA. CDR3: CASNGLSGYTDTQYF. Written as DNA, the CDR3 is TGTGCCAGCAACGGACTGAGTGGTTACACAGATACGCAGTATTTT. Combining the CDR3 with reference TRBV7-2 and TRBJ2-3 gives the whole variable domain GAGVSQSPSNKVTEKGKDVELRCDPISGHTALYWYRQSLGQGLEFLIYFQGNSAPDKSGLPSDRFSAERTGGSVSTLTIQRTQQEDSAVYLCASNGLSGYTDTQYFGPGTRLTVL.

The chain links TRBV4-1 to TRBJ1-1; D possibly corresponds to TRBD1 (6 bases). The V and J ends lost 1 base and 6 bases respectively, with 12 bases between them. The CDR3 runs 14 residues. Germline CDR1 reads MGHRA; CDR2 reads YSYEKL. For the CDR3, the DNA is TGCGCCAGCAGCCAAGGTCCAGGGGACCCTGAAGCTTTCTTT. This gives the protein CASSQGPGDPEAFF.

This rearrangement joins TRBV5-1 to TRBJ2-5, with 10 bases fitting TRBD1. The J call may be wrong; the DNA end is better matched by TRBJ2-7. Germline CDR1 is SGHRS and CDR2 is YFSETQ. The length of the CDR3 is 15 residues. CDR3 DNA: TGCGCCAGCAGCTTGGGCGGACAGGGGGACTACGAGCAGTACTTC. Translated: CASSLGGQGDYEQYF.